This entry concerns a single T cell receptor beta chain. It lacks a known antigen. Qualities for individual bases were not recorded, and no much larger clone is one base off. The CDR3 spans 14 residues, from the cysteine through the phenylalanine. The sequence is cut down to CDR3 DNA, 42 bases in frame from base 1. The germline V gene specifies WSHSY as CDR1 and SAAADI as CDR2. V is shortened by 8 bases, J by 3 bases, and the region joining them spans 15 bases. These data are taken from a study of CD8 T cells in Susac syndrome (dated by TCRdb to about 2019). The study in broad terms: Repertoire sequencing was used to test whether CD8+ T cell activation and differentiation in Susac syndrome was antigen driven. CD8+ T cell repertoire clonality was compared between about a dozen healthy donors, approximately 14 Susac syndrome patients and roughly 15 multiple sclerosis patients. Beyond this particular receptor, the publication reports: The number of individuals in the TCR sequencing and HLA analysis was recognized as being relatively small.

RNA was extracted with the RNeasy kit and roughly 0.5 to 1 ug was reverse transcribed using random hexamers. The immunoSEQ multiplex PCR assay, covering 54 Vbeta and 13 Jbeta segments, was used to amplify TCR beta CDR3 regions. To correct PCR amplification bias, a synthetic template baseline was used for both primer optimization and computational correction. The source study handled its data this way. Only productive sequences were kept, with reads annotated to V, D and J genes according to IMGT and analyzed in immunoSEQ Analyzer. Clonality was calculated as one minus the Shannon entropy normalized by log2 of the number of productive unique sequences. For each patient and control, public and private clones were evaluated within the 100 most prevalent clones. Clones were defined as Susac-specific when absent from the healthy and MS cohorts, from approximately 1,100 published viral clones and from other ImmuneACCESS disease sequences. TCRdb trimmed public reads at Q25 via fastp, called clones via MiXCR and kept in-frame beta chains. CDR3 protein sequences are deduplicated, and each keeps its most common genes and DNA. TCRdb, not the original authors, processed these V and J calls. The sample table lists about 300,000 distinct CDR3 sequences, approximately 91% of them with a count of one. Approximately 0.18% of the sample is taken by the ten largest.

High-throughput TCR beta sequencing profiled peripheral blood CD8+ and CD4+ T cells from healthy donors, Susac syndrome patients and multiple sclerosis patients. The multiple sclerosis controls were treatment-naive patients whose relapsing-remitting disease, either stable or active, fulfilled the revised McDonald criteria. Bulk CD8+ and CD4+ T cells were purified magnetically by negative isolation, whereas CD8+ TEMRA cells were enriched by FACS. Blood was drawn into EDTA tubes, processed within 24 hours, and PBMCs were isolated by density gradient centrifugation. PBMCs intended for TCR sequencing were frozen in liquid nitrogen and were later thawed in a 37 degrees C water bath. The sorted or isolated CD4+, CD8+ and CD8+ TEMRA cells had a purity of 90% or higher.

Sequencing was done on a sample of CD8+ T cells from PBMCs. The chain is made from TRBV10-2 and TRBJ2-3; TRBD2 could be the D gene, as 6 bases match. The receptor comes from a human donor with multiple sclerosis. This receptor has the CDR3 CASLGQLATDTQYF. The bases are TGCGCCAGCTTAGGTCAGCTAGCGACAGATACGCAGTATTTT.